The T cell receptor beta chain under discussion was sequenced for a study of shared clonotypes between healthy human individuals. Study as a whole: The cohort comprised a couple of women and a few men. Their ages spanned 18 to 49 years.

Study-level results: Depth of sequencing was expected to influence donor clonotype sharing.

With 6 bases removed from V and 15 bases from J, the gap between germline ends came to 23 bases. Germline V gene sequence: CDR1 MRHNA, CDR2 SNTAGT. The CDR3 consists of 14 residues. Each donor was a Caucasian adult residing in Nashville, Tennessee. Using immunoSEQ multiplex PCR, the repertoire was profiled, and TCRdb retains in-frame clones only, with some absent. Altogether about 480,000 clones are present, over 60% being singletons, with the ten largest covering under 15%. Worth noting for this clone: What it recognizes is unknown.

The chain couples TRBV6-4 to TRBJ2-2; no firm D call. The clonotype comes from a middle-aged woman in good health. Some clones in this sample may be carry-over from other donors' samples. Material: PBMCs. For the CDR3, the DNA is TGTGCCAGCAGCGGAACACCTAACACCGGGTCGTTGTTTTTT. Its protein is CASSGTPNTGSLFF.